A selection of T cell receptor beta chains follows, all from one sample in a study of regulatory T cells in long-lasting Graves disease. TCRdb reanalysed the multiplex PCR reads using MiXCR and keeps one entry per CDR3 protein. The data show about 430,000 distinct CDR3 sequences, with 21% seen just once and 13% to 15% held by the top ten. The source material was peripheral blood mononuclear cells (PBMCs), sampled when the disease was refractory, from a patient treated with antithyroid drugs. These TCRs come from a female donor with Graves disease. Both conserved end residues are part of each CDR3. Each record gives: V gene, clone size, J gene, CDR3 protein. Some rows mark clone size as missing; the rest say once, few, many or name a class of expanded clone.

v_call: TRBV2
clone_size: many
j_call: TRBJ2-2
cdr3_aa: CASKRGGEPGELFF

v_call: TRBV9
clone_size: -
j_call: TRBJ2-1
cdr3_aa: CASSVFSNEQFF

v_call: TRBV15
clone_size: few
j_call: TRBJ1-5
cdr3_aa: CATSSSGTTNQPQHF

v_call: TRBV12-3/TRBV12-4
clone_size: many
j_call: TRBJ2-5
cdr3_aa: CASSFVTAGGRETQYF

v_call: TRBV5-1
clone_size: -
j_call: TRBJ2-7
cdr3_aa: CASSPFTGTVDYEQYF

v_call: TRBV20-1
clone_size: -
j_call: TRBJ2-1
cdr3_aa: CSAFRAGLQFF

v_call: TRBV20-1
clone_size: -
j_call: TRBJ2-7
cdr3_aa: CSAKTSGRGLLHF

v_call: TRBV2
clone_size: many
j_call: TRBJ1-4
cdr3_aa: CASSRTGGENEKLFF

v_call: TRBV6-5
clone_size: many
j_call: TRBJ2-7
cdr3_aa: CASSYTTLAGPTYEQYF

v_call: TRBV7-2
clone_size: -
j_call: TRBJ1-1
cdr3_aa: CASSPPTRVHTEAFF

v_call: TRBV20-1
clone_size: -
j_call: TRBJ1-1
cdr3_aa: CSAFRDSMNTEAFF